Listed below are T cell receptor beta chains from one sample, sequenced in a study of control samples from healthy donors and cancer patients. Sequenced by immunoSEQ multiplex PCR; TCRdb stores in-frame clones only, minus some. The profile shows approximately 100,000 clones, 90% of them singletons. Sequencing was performed on blood. Receptors were obtained from a human donor in good health. The donor label of this sample is uncertain. The CDR3 runs from the conserved cysteine through the conserved F or W. The D gene is left open where the match is weak. Clone size appears in some rows only: once, few, many, or a class for an expanded clone.

TRBV2	TRBD1	.	TRBJ2-7	CASTLGRQGAEQYF	TGTGCCAGCACCTTAGGGAGACAGGGGGCCGAGCAGTACTTC
TRBV5-1	TRBD2	.	TRBJ2-3	CASSLGREWADTQYF	TGCGCCAGCAGCTTGGGGCGGGAGTGGGCAGATACGCAGTATTTT
TRBV25-1	.	.	TRBJ2-5	CASRFDTLETQYF	TGTGCCAGCAGGTTCGACACGTTGGAGACCCAGTACTTC
TRBV7-9	.	.	TRBJ2-1	CASKSFQGGNEQFF	TGTGCCAGCAAGAGCTTTCAGGGGGGGAATGAGCAGTTCTTC
TRBV25-1	.	once	TRBJ1-6	CASSGPGATGNSPLHF	TGTGCCAGCAGTGGTCCTGGGGCGACGGGTAATTCACCCCTCCACTTT
TRBV6-1	TRBD1	.	TRBJ2-4	CASSEGTGESKNIQYF	TGTGCCAGCAGTGAGGGGACAGGGGAATCCAAAAACATTCAGTACTTC
TRBV24-1	TRBD2	once	TRBJ2-1	CATGTSGGYEQFF	TGTGCCACAGGGACTAGCGGGGGGTATGAGCAGTTCTTC
TRBV25-1	.	.	TRBJ1-5	CASSEEGLNQPQHF	TGTGCCAGCAGTGAAGAGGGTCTAAATCAGCCCCAGCATTTT
TRBV5-5	.	few	TRBJ1-5	CASSQLYNQPQHF	TGTGCCAGCAGCCAACTGTACAATCAGCCCCAGCATTTT
TRBV6-5	TRBD1	few	TRBJ1-2	CASSSIRGAGYGYTF	TGTGCCAGCAGTTCCATCAGGGGGGCGGGGTATGGCTACACCTTC
TRBV5-6	.	.	TRBJ1-6	CASSLGQQNSPLHF	TGTGCCAGCAGCTTGGGGCAGCAGAATTCACCCCTCCACTTT
TRBV27	.	few	TRBJ2-7	CASQGTTEQYF	TGTGCCAGCCAGGGGACAACTGAGCAGTACTTC
TRBV6-5	.	.	TRBJ1-4	CASSRSQNEKLFF	TGTGCCAGCAGCCGGTCTCAGAATGAAAAACTGTTTTTT
TRBV11-2	.	.	TRBJ1-1	CASSFQAITEAFF	TGTGCCAGCAGTTTCCAAGCAATCACTGAAGCTTTCTTT
TRBV7-9	.	.	TRBJ1-4	CASSKMKTTNEKLFF	TGTGCCAGCAGCAAGATGAAAACAACTAATGAAAAACTGTTTTTT
TRBV28	.	.	TRBJ1-2	CASSLGVYGGYTF	TGTGCCAGCAGCTTGGGGGTCTATGGTGGCTACACCTTC
TRBV15	.	.	TRBJ1-6	CATSRARWGASYNSPLHF	TGTGCCACCAGCAGAGCCCGGTGGGGGGCGAGCTATAATTCACCCCTCCACTTT
TRBV24-1	.	.	TRBJ1-2	CATSGGAFYGYTF	TGTGCCACCAGTGGAGGAGCGTTCTATGGCTACACCTTC
TRBV5-8	.	.	TRBJ1-1	CASSLWGNTEAFF	TGTGCCAGCAGCTTGTGGGGGAACACTGAAGCTTTCTTT
TRBV5-4	.	.	TRBJ1-1	CASSIDTQRNTEAFF	TGTGCCAGCAGTATAGACACACAGCGTAACACTGAAGCTTTCTTT
TRBV5-5	.	.	TRBJ2-2	CATTGDTGELFF	TGTGCCACCACGGGGGACACCGGGGAGCTGTTTTTT
TRBV28	.	.	TRBJ1-1	CASSPGGQATEAFF	TGTGCCAGCAGCCCTGGGGGACAAGCCACTGAAGCTTTCTTT
TRBV7-7	.	.	TRBJ1-1	CASSAEGSTEAFF	TGTGCCAGCAGCGCGGAGGGCTCGACTGAAGCTTTCTTT
TRBV18	.	.	TRBJ2-3	CASSPLIQGLGNTDTQYF	TGTGCCAGCTCACCACTAATACAGGGCCTGGGGAACACAGATACGCAGTATTTT
TRBV28	TRBD1	few	TRBJ1-6	CASSHTQGNRPLHF	TGTGCCAGCAGCCATACACAGGGGAATCGACCCCTCCACTTT
TRBV2	.	.	TRBJ1-1	CASSDKPLTVNTEAFF	TGTGCCAGCAGTGATAAACCCCTGACAGTGAACACTGAAGCTTTCTTT
TRBV6-5	.	.	TRBJ2-1	CASSYGGGDSNEQFF	TGTGCCAGCAGTTACGGGGGCGGGGACTCCAATGAGCAGTTCTTC
TRBV10-2	.	once	TRBJ1-1	CASSESGSAGPFF	TGCGCCAGCAGTGAGTCAGGTTCGGCAGGGCCATTTTTT
TRBV6-6	.	.	TRBJ1-1	CASFLNTEAFF	TGTGCCAGCTTCCTAAACACTGAAGCTTTCTTT
TRBV6-4	.	few	TRBJ1-6	CASSDSTGTNSPLHF	TGTGCCAGCAGTGACTCGACAGGCACTAATTCACCCCTCCACTTT
TRBV5-1	.	.	TRBJ1-4	CASSFRGQDEKLFF	TGCGCCAGCAGCTTTAGAGGGCAGGATGAAAAACTGTTTTTT
TRBV18	.	once	TRBJ1-6	CASSRSFGTGTGNSPLHF	TGTGCCAGCTCACGGAGCTTTGGGACGGGGACCGGTAATTCACCCCTCCACTTT
TRBV5-4	.	.	TRBJ1-1	CASRARQEGKDTEAFF	TGTGCCAGCAGAGCCCGACAGGAAGGGAAAGACACTGAAGCTTTCTTT
TRBV19	.	.	TRBJ2-4	CASGRERDIQYF	TGTGCCAGTGGCCGGGAGCGGGACATTCAGTACTTC
TRBV6-1	.	.	TRBJ1-2	CASSDWTGDYGYTF	TGTGCCAGCAGTGATTGGACGGGAGACTATGGCTACACCTTC
TRBV11-2	.	.	TRBJ1-2	CASSLVFPGDGYTF	TGTGCCAGCAGCTTAGTTTTCCCAGGGGACGGCTACACCTTC
TRBV9	.	.	TRBJ1-1	CASSAKANTEAFF	TGTGCCAGCAGCGCCAAGGCCAACACTGAAGCTTTCTTT
TRBV18	.	.	TRBJ1-5	CASSPFNQPQHF	TGTGCCAGCTCACCTTTCAATCAGCCCCAGCATTTT
TRBV7-9	TRBD1	.	TRBJ2-7	CASSSRDRGFYEQYF	TGTGCCAGCAGCAGTCGGGACAGGGGGTTCTACGAGCAGTACTTC
TRBV6-5	TRBD1	.	TRBJ2-7	CASSRGGQESYEQYF	TGTGCCAGCAGCCGAGGGGGACAGGAGAGCTACGAGCAGTACTTC
TRBV5-1	TRBD1	.	TRBJ2-1	CASSQSDQGDEQFF	TGCGCCAGCAGCCAAAGTGACCAGGGGGATGAGCAGTTCTTC
TRBV12-3/TRBV12-4	.	.	TRBJ2-1	CASSFHDNEQFF	TGTGCCAGCAGTTTCCATGACAATGAGCAGTTCTTC